The 10 T cell receptor beta chains given below trace back to one sample, sequenced in a study of blood T cell repertoires in COVID-19. Libraries were prepared by immunoSEQ multiplex PCR; TCRdb keeps only in-frame clonotypes and omits some of them. The sample carries roughly 120,000 clones, 88% recorded once. The sample taken for sequencing was peripheral blood. The receptors shown here come from a woman in her 50s with active or convalescent COVID-19.

The rearrangement uses TRBV4-3 and TRBJ2-1, with no clear D. Trimming left V 4 bases short and J 8 bases short, with 12 bases between. Germline lookup yields CDR1 LGHNA and CDR2 YSLEER. CDR3 length equals 13 residues. The CDR3 sequence: CASSLRLTDEQFF. The CDR3 DNA reads as TGCGCCAGCAGCCTACGACTCACCGATGAGCAGTTCTTC.

The chain recombines TRBV28 with TRBJ2-1; no clear D. The CDR3 spans 15 residues. V was trimmed by 3 bases and J by 0 bases, leaving 9 bases between them. Germline V gives CDR1 MDHEN, CDR2 SYDVKM. As DNA, the CDR3 is TGTGCCAGCAGTTTGGGCCTTAGCTCCTACAATGAGCAGTTCTTC. Its protein is CASSLGLSSYNEQFF.

The CDR3 DNA reads as TGTGCCAGCAGAGAGGCCGGAGGTAATTCACCCCTCCACTTT. Encoded protein: CASREAGGNSPLHF. The chain is built from TRBV25-1 and TRBJ1-6; D gene ambiguous. The CDR3 has 14 residues. CDR1 and CDR2 from the germline V gene are MGHDK and SYGVNS. Trimming removed 6 bases at V and 6 bases at J, with 12 bases between.

V and J are TRBV10-3 and TRBJ1-4, with unresolved D. V lost 0 bases and J lost 3, with 14 bases in between. This CDR3 has 17 amino acids. Germline CDR1 reads ENHRY; CDR2 reads SYGVKD. The CDR3 loop is CAISESLVRSSNEKLFF. The CDR3 coding sequence is TGTGCCATCAGTGAGTCCTTGGTCCGGTCCTCTAATGAAAAACTGTTTTTT.

This chain links TRBV6-2 or TRBV6-3 with TRBJ2-7; TRBD1 matches 7 bases. The CDR3 runs to 14 residues. CDR1 is MNHEY and CDR2 is SVGEGT in the germline V gene. Germline trimming cut 4 bases from V and 0 bases from J; bases unmatched to any gene: 3. The CDR3 sequence is CASSWDSGSYEQYF. The CDR3 region has the DNA TGTGCCAGCAGTTGGGACAGCGGCTCCTACGAGCAGTACTTC.

This sequence joins TRBV3-1 (or the pseudogene TRBV3-2) and TRBJ2-3; 14 nucleotides line up with TRBD2. Trimming cost V 5 bases and J 4 bases; bases outside gene matches: 5. Germline V gene sequence: CDR1 LGHDT, CDR2 YNNKEL (reference sequence). This CDR3 region has 16 residues. CDR3 loop: CASSSGLAGGSDTQYF. The CDR3, as DNA: TGTGCCAGCAGCTCCGGACTAGCGGGAGGTTCAGATACGCAGTATTTT.

The table lists this clone with a few counts. This chain joins TRBV24-1 and TRBJ1-5; no clear D gene. Trimming took 8 bases from V and 6 from J, leaving 19 bases between them. The CDR3 length is 15 residues. Germline-derived CDR1 and CDR2 are KGHDR and SFDVKD. The CDR3 loop is CATTVGRIARQPQHF. The DNA for the CDR3 is TGTGCCACCACTGTCGGACGGATAGCGCGTCAGCCCCAGCATTTT.

This clone was detected only once. This chain joins TRBV28 and TRBJ2-7; possible D gene TRBD1, 6 bases. Per germline, CDR1 MDHEN and CDR2 SYDVKM. This CDR3 comprises 13 residues. The V and J ends lost 4 bases and 5 bases respectively, with 12 bases between them. CDR3: CASSSYRVDEQYF. CDR3 DNA sequence: TGTGCCAGCAGTTCTTACAGGGTTGACGAGCAGTACTTC.

This chain links TRBV4-1 with TRBJ2-2; 11 bases map to TRBD1. There are 17 residues in the CDR3. The V segment lost 2 bases and the J segment 9 bases; nucleotides outside the gene matches: 11. Per the germline V gene, CDR1 is MGHRA and CDR2 is YSYEKL. The CDR3 sequence: CASSQPPGQGGLRELFF. CDR3 sequence (DNA): TGCGCCAGCAGCCAACCTCCGGGACAGGGGGGACTTAGGGAGCTGTTTTTT.

The J gene is TRBJ2-1, the V gene TRBV7-3, with 12 nucleotides matching TRBD2. The V gene end was trimmed by 2 bases and the J gene end by 6 bases; junction bases not matched to a gene: 2. The germline gives CDR1 SGHTA, CDR2 FQGTGA. CDR3 size: 15 residues. CDR3 sequence reads: CASSLLAGGPNEQFF. In nucleotides, the CDR3 is TGTGCCAGCAGCTTACTAGCGGGAGGGCCCAATGAGCAGTTCTTC.